One sample yielded the 18 T cell receptor beta chains listed below, sequenced in a study of blood T cells in healthy people across ages. Sample-barcoded 5' priming and a J-beta primer mix drove a second PCR of roughly 6 to 12 cycles. Each CDR3 protein gets one entry after TCRdb re-called the 5' RACE reads with MiXCR. The sample has 1.2 million to 1.5 million distinct CDR3 sequences, about 40% seen once. Sequenced material: blood. The receptors shown here come from a woman aged 18-35 years in good health.

The V gene is TRBV6-2 or TRBV6-3, the J gene TRBJ2-7; 9 bases match TRBD2. V lost 7 bases and J lost 0; bases outside the gene matches: 7. The CDR3 totals 15 residues. Germline CDR1 reads MNHEY; CDR2 reads SVGEGT. CDR3 in DNA: TGTGCCAGCATTAGTTTAGCGGGAGTCTCCTACGAGCAGTACTTC. Protein product: CASISLAGVSYEQYF.

The V gene is TRBV7-8, the J gene TRBJ1-5, with 7 nucleotides matching TRBD1. Germline CDR1 is SGHVS and CDR2 is FQNEAQ. After removal of 5 bases from V and 11 bases from J, the junction contained 9 bases not matched to a gene. The CDR3 has 13 amino acids. The CDR3 DNA reads TGTGCCAGCAGCCCGACAGGGATCCTGGCCCAGCATTTT. It yields the protein CASSPTGILAQHF.

The sample holds a few counts of this clonotype. The chain carries TRBV9 and TRBJ1-1; 8 bases line up with TRBD1. This CDR3 is built from 17 residues. V lost 0 bases, J lost 1 base, and 8 bases stayed unmatched. Germline CDR1 is SGDLS and CDR2 is YYNGEE. The chain's CDR3 is CASSVGRTGRANTEAFF. In nucleotides, the CDR3 is TGTGCCAGCAGCGTAGGGAGGACAGGGAGGGCGAACACTGAAGCTTTCTTT. The full variable domain, completed using reference TRBV9 and TRBJ1-1, is DSGVTQTPKHLITATGQRVTLRCSPRSGDLSVYWYQQSLDQGLQFLIQYYNGEERAKGNILERFSAQQFPDLHSELNLSSLELGDSALYFCASSVGRTGRANTEAFFGQGTRLTVV.

This clonotype was observed a few times. The chain uses TRBV4-1 and TRBJ1-4; a possible D gene is TRBD1 (5 bases). The CDR3 loop spans 16 amino acids. The germline V and J ends were trimmed by 2 bases and 8 bases, with 18 bases remaining between them. Germline V CDR1 and CDR2: MGHRA, YSYEKL. Here the CDR3 DNA reads TGCGCCAGCAGCCAATCCAATAACGGGGGTTGGGAAAAACTGTTTTTT. It codes for CASSQSNNGGWEKLFF.

This sequence joins TRBV7-2 and TRBJ2-7; weak D call: TRBD1 (5 bases). Per the germline V gene, CDR1 is SGHTA and CDR2 is FQGNSA. V dropped 1 base and J dropped 5 bases, with 18 bases sitting between them. This CDR3 is built from 16 residues. CDR3 protein: CASSLGRSLGLNEQYF. The CDR3 DNA sequence: TGTGCCAGCAGCTTAGGCCGGTCGCTGGGGCTGAACGAGCAGTACTTC.

This clonotype was counted only a few times. V gene TRBV11-2 combines with J gene TRBJ2-7, with D maybe TRBD1 (6 bases). CDR3 length equals 15 residues. Between the trimmed V and J ends, which lost 5 bases and 1 base, there was a span of 15 bases. The germline V gene encodes CDR1 SGHAT and CDR2 FQNNGV. This CDR3 reads CASSDSGHPSYEQYF. The DNA of the CDR3 is TGTGCCAGCAGCGACTCGGGACACCCTTCCTACGAGCAGTACTTC. Based on the CDR3 plus reference TRBV11-2 and TRBJ2-7, the full variable domain is EAGVAQSPRYKIIEKRQSVAFWCNPISGHATLYWYQQILGQGPKLLIQFQNNGVVDDSQLPKDRFSAERLKGVDSTLKIQPAKLEDSAVYLCASSDSGHPSYEQYFGPGTRLTVT.

This clonotype appeared a few times. The V and J genes are TRBV7-2 and TRBJ2-1; 8 bases are a match to TRBD2. The J segment lost 2 bases and the V segment lost 7 bases, leaving 10 bases of the junction unmatched. The CDR3 runs to 16 residues. Per the germline V gene, CDR1 is SGHTA and CDR2 is FQGNSA. The CDR3 loop reads CASTIGGGPAYNEQFF. The CDR3 coding sequence is TGTGCCAGCACGATCGGCGGGGGGCCTGCCTACAATGAGCAGTTCTTC.

This clonotype has just a few counts. This chain connects TRBV6-5 to TRBJ2-1; D perhaps matches TRBD1 (5 bases). The V end was cut by 6 bases, the J end by 3 bases, with 15 bases between. CDR1 is MNHEY and CDR2 is SVGAGI in the germline V gene. The CDR3 covers 15 residues. The CDR3 nucleotides are TGTGCCAGCAGACCCCAGGGTATCTTCTACAATGAGCAGTTCTTC. It specifies CASRPQGIFYNEQFF.

The V and J genes are TRBV4-2 and TRBJ2-7; D is undetermined. The CDR3 contains 18 residues. V gave up 4 bases and J gave up 0 bases, with 22 bases separating them. Germline CDR1 LGHNA, CDR2 YNFKEQ. In DNA form, the CDR3 reads TGTGCCAGCAGCCGCCAGGACGGTTTGGTTAAGACCTCCTACGAGCAGTACTTC. This gives the protein CASSRQDGLVKTSYEQYF.

This chain uses TRBV5-6 with TRBJ2-2, with TRBD2 matching over 10 bases. Trimming cost V 3 bases and J 6 bases; bases outside gene matches: 2. CDR1 is SGHDT, CDR2 YYEEEE, per germline. This CDR3 has 14 residues. CDR3 residues: CASSYSGRPGELFF. In nucleotides, the CDR3 is TGTGCCAGCAGCTATAGCGGGAGGCCCGGGGAGCTGTTTTTT.

In the case of this clonotype: Germline is not matched at one junction end, which may reflect a read error. The chain links TRBV19 to TRBJ1-1; D remains ambiguous. Germline V gene data show CDR1 as LNHDA and CDR2 as SQIVND (reference sequence). This CDR3 region has 14 residues. The CDR3 nucleotides read TGTGCCAGCAGTATGGAGGGCTTGAACACTGAAGCTTTCTTT. Its protein product is CASSMEGLNTEAFF. The whole variable domain, filled in from reference TRBV19 and TRBJ1-1, reads DGGITQSPKYLFRKEGQNVTLSCEQNLNHDAMYWYRQDPGQGLRLIYYSQIVNDFQKGDIAEGYSVSREKKESFPLTVTSAQKNPTAFYLCASSMEGLNTEAFFGQGTRLTVV.

The V gene is TRBV5-6, the J gene TRBJ2-1; TRBD1 is a possible D gene (5 bases). There are 15 residues in the CDR3. Germline V gene data show CDR1 as SGHDT and CDR2 as YYEEEE. Trimming cost V 0 bases and J 2 bases, with 9 bases left between them. The CDR3 DNA sequence: TGTGCCAGCAGCTTGGAGGGGTGGGCCTACAATGAGCAGTTCTTC. This translates into CASSLEGWAYNEQFF.

This clonotype occurred a few times. The rearrangement uses TRBV4-2 and TRBJ1-2, with D perhaps matching TRBD1 (5 bases). Germline V lookup: CDR1 LGHNA, CDR2 YNFKEQ. Trimming pared 1 base from V and 4 bases from J, leaving 13 bases between. The CDR3 is made up of 15 amino acids. CDR3 residues: CASSQGLWGSYGYTF. Here the CDR3 DNA reads TGTGCCAGCAGCCAAGGCCTGTGGGGGAGCTATGGCTACACCTTC.

The chain has TRBV9 and TRBJ2-5; tentative D call: TRBD2 (7 bases). Trimming pared 0 bases from V and 11 bases from J, leaving 20 bases between. Per germline, CDR1 SGDLS and CDR2 YYNGEE. This CDR3 region has 15 residues. DNA of the CDR3: TGTGCCAGCAGCGTAGCTGGCGGGGGCTGCAATGAGCAGTACTTC. Protein product: CASSVAGGGCNEQYF.

This chain joins TRBV4-1 and TRBJ2-1; 8 bases are a match to TRBD2. The germline V gene has CDR1 MGHRA and CDR2 YSYEKL. The CDR3 is 16 amino acids. With 0 bases clipped from V and 4 bases from J, the junction kept 5 bases outside the gene matches. CDR3 region: CASSQDHGRAYNEQFF. Written as DNA, the CDR3 is TGCGCCAGCAGCCAAGACCACGGGAGGGCTTACAATGAGCAGTTCTTC.

V is TRBV7-9 and J is TRBJ2-2; D perhaps matches TRBD1 (6 bases). V was pared by 5 bases and J by 4 bases, with 14 bases between. Germline lookup yields CDR1 SEHNR and CDR2 FQNEAQ (reference sequence). The CDR3 sequence is 15 residues long. CDR3 in amino acids: CASSDTQGTTGELFF. The CDR3, as DNA: TGTGCCAGCAGCGACACACAGGGTACCACCGGGGAGCTGTTTTTT. Full variable domain (rest looked up from reference TRBV7-9 and TRBJ2-2): DTGVSQNPRHKITKRGQNVTFRCDPISEHNRLYWYRQTLGQGPEFLTYFQNEAQLEKSRLLSDRFSAERPKGSFSTLEIQRTEQGDSAMYLCASSDTQGTTGELFFGEGSRLTVL.

The chain combines TRBV18 with TRBJ1-1; tentatively, D is TRBD1 (5 bases). CDR1 is KGHSH and CDR2 is LQKENI in the germline V gene. Trimming cost V 6 bases and J 7 bases, with 15 bases left between them. This CDR3 is 13 amino acids long. The CDR3 DNA sequence: TGTGCCAGCTCGGCGAGTAGGGACTTTGAAGCTTTCTTT. It translates to CASSASRDFEAFF.

As DNA, the CDR3 is TGTGCCAGCAGGCTGGGGGGTGAGCAGTTCTTC. Amino acid sequence: CASRLGGEQFF. V gene TRBV6-5 combines with J gene TRBJ2-1, with D possibly being TRBD2 (6 bases). The germline V gene encodes CDR1 MNHEY and CDR2 SVGAGI. The V and J ends lost 6 bases and 9 bases respectively, with 9 bases between them. The CDR3 sequence is 11 residues long.